This is a list of T cell receptor beta chains from one sample in a study of cytomegalovirus exposure and HLA in healthy donors. Produced via immunoSEQ multiplex PCR; TCRdb's table is partial and in-frame only. The table records about 110,000 clones, under 70% of them present only once. Sample: PBMCs. These receptors all stem from a man aged 25-40 years in good health and CMV-seropositive. Both conserved end residues are trimmed from each CDR3. Size values are once, few and many counts, or a class for expanded clones, and some rows have none.

abundance	v_gene	j_gene	CDR3aa
NA	TRBV7-2	TRBJ2-5	ASSLPTGVKETQY
NA	TRBV19	TRBJ1-2	ASSMGTENYGYT
few	TRBV5-5	TRBJ1-2	ASSSSSDRGYT
NA	TRBV30	TRBJ1-6	AWSGSLYSPLH
NA	TRBV2	TRBJ2-1	ASRGLAGRGEQF
NA	TRBV11-1	TRBJ2-1	ASSAGQGTYNEQF
NA	TRBV9	TRBJ1-1	ASSVAEGLNTEAF
NA	TRBV29-1	TRBJ2-3	SVDRLIGSGRGDTQY
NA	TRBV6-5	TRBJ1-2	ASSSGLRGGYT
NA	TRBV7-8	TRBJ2-7	ASSLGGMISSYEQY
NA	TRBV7-2	TRBJ2-4	ASSLGTSGGPLNIQY
few	TRBV7-3	TRBJ1-2	ASSLLGAGAYGYT
few	TRBV19	TRBJ1-1	ASSIARGNTEAF
NA	TRBV6-1	TRBJ1-1	ASSEVGRGRTEAF
NA	TRBV5-1	TRBJ2-2	ASSLEWQGNTGELF
NA	TRBV7-9	TRBJ2-1	ASSLSQGVNEQF
few	TRBV30	TRBJ1-2	AWSVIIGQNYGYT
NA	TRBV6-5	TRBJ2-1	ASSRGKYNNEQF
NA	TRBV7-9	TRBJ1-5	ASSPIGSGNQPQH
NA	TRBV25-1	TRBJ2-1	ASRTGTSQSNEQF
NA	TRBV4-3	TRBJ2-3	ASSQGKRGGYTQY
once	TRBV6-1	TRBJ1-1	ASSITGLTEAF
NA	TRBV5-1	TRBJ1-2	ASSLNRGGRERGYT
NA	TRBV4-1	TRBJ1-1	ASRKGLNTEAF
few	TRBV27	TRBJ2-1	ASSPRLAAYNEQF
NA	TRBV29-1	TRBJ1-2	SARTAVYGYT
NA	TRBV9	TRBJ1-6	ASSPTPGQGGSPLH
NA	TRBV6-5	TRBJ1-4	ASRSNRVREKLF
NA	TRBV28	TRBJ2-4	ASSFLGEGKNIQY
NA	TRBV5-1	TRBJ1-2	ASSSGRAYGYT
NA	TRBV5-1	TRBJ2-2	ASSLNGGPNTGELF
NA	TRBV29-1	TRBJ2-3	SVGGLWTGVSDTQY
NA	TRBV25-1	TRBJ1-6	ASSEGGGYSPLH
NA	TRBV2	TRBJ1-4	ASLDRGSAGEKLF
few	TRBV4-1	TRBJ1-1	ASSQDDMMNTEAF
NA	TRBV29-1	TRBJ2-2	SVEETDLTGELF
once	TRBV11-2	TRBJ1-1	ASSLARGNTEAF
NA	TRBV7-3	TRBJ2-1	ASSSVSGGAYEQF
NA	TRBV28	TRBJ2-5	ASRQRAHETQY
NA	TRBV4-1	TRBJ2-7	ASSQEAGGGSSYEQY
NA	TRBV2	TRBJ2-4	ASSGDRGLRAKNIQY
NA	TRBV11-1	TRBJ2-3	ASSLMLAVETDTQY
NA	TRBV19	TRBJ1-5	ASIERGGGGNQPQH
NA	TRBV4-1	TRBJ1-2	ASSQDVVNWYGYT
NA	TRBV2	TRBJ1-1	ASRWDSEGTEAF
NA	TRBV7-2	TRBJ2-7	ASGLDKSEQY
NA	TRBV27	TRBJ2-6	ASLPRPVQAHPSGANVLT
few	TRBV19	TRBJ2-3	ASSRRTQGDTQY
NA	TRBV2	TRBJ2-6	ASTPMSSGANVLT